The next 14 T cell receptor beta chains were all read from a single sample in a study of blood T cell repertoires in COVID-19. Using immunoSEQ multiplex PCR, the repertoire was profiled, and TCRdb retains in-frame clones only, with some absent. The sample consists of some 93,000 clones, approximately 86% of them appearing once. Specimen: peripheral blood. Every receptor here comes from a man aged 50 or older with acute or convalescent COVID-19.

V and J are TRBV27 and TRBJ1-5, with TRBD1 matching over 8 bases. Trimming cost V 3 bases and J 0 bases; bases outside gene matches: 1. The CDR3 loop spans 15 amino acids. Germline values: CDR1 MNHEY, CDR2 SMNVEV (reference sequence). This chain's CDR3 is CASSLTGDSNQPQHF. In DNA form, the CDR3 reads TGTGCCAGCAGTTTGACAGGGGATAGCAATCAGCCCCAGCATTTT.

V is TRBV18 and J is TRBJ2-3; 8 nucleotides line up with TRBD2. CDR1 KGHSH and CDR2 LQKENI come from the germline V gene. V dropped 3 bases and J dropped 6; count of bases not matched to a gene: 11. This CDR3 comprises 16 residues. The CDR3 DNA sequence: TGTGCCAGCTCACCCGCGGGGCTAGCGGGTCCTGATACGCAGTATTTT. Translating gives CASSPAGLAGPDTQYF.

The rearrangement links TRBV18 to TRBJ1-2, with TRBD1 matching over 11 bases. The CDR3 is 15 amino acids. Germline lookup yields CDR1 KGHSH and CDR2 LQKENI. J gave up 3 bases and V 3 bases, and 3 bases lay outside the gene matches. CDR3 DNA: TGTGCCAGCTCACCGATGGACAGGGGGCACTATGGCTACACCTTC. The encoded protein is CASSPMDRGHYGYTF.

The rearrangement uses TRBV27 and TRBJ2-7, with 11 bases identical to TRBD1. CDR3 length: 16 residues. Germline lookup yields CDR1 MNHEY and CDR2 SMNVEV (reference sequence). Trimming at V came to 7 bases and at J to 4 bases, leaving 12 bases not matched to a gene. CDR3 protein: CASILTVGQGAYEQYF. In DNA form, the CDR3 reads TGTGCCAGCATCTTGACGGTTGGACAGGGGGCGTACGAGCAGTACTTC.

The chain links TRBV4-1 to TRBJ2-7; 8 nucleotides match TRBD2. Germline V gene lookup returns CDR1 MGHRA and CDR2 YSYEKL. This CDR3 has 16 residues. The trim removed 0 bases at V and 2 bases at J, leaving 6 bases unmatched. In DNA, the CDR3 is TGCGCCAGCAGCCAAGACCGAGCGGGAGCCGCCTACGAGCAGTACTTC. Translating gives CASSQDRAGAAYEQYF.

The gene calls are TRBV29-1 and TRBJ2-5, with TRBD2 matching over 13 bases. This CDR3 contains 17 residues. V shed 4 bases, J shed 1 base, and the junction held 9 bases outside the gene matches. Per germline, CDR1 SQVTM and CDR2 ANQGSEA. CDR3 sequence (DNA): TGCAGCGTTGGGGTTACTGGACTAGCGGGGGCCCAAGAGACCCAGTACTTC. Translation: CSVGVTGLAGAQETQYF.

V is TRBV18 and J is TRBJ1-2, with no clear D. V was pared by 6 bases and J by 5 bases, with 28 bases between. This CDR3 is 18 amino acids long. The V gene's germline CDR1 is KGHSH and CDR2 LQKENI. CDR3 sequence: CASSSNPHTETDFYGYTF. DNA for the CDR3: TGTGCCAGCTCTTCCAACCCCCACACAGAAACGGATTTTTATGGCTACACCTTC.

The rearrangement links TRBV6-6 to TRBJ1-1; tentatively, D is TRBD1 (5 bases). The CDR3 runs 14 residues. The germline CDR1 and CDR2 sequences are MNHNY and SVGAGI (reference sequence). V was shortened by 2 bases and J by 4 bases, with 11 bases between the two germline ends. The CDR3 region is CASSYPRDATEAFF. The CDR3 DNA reads as TGTGCCAGCAGTTACCCCAGGGATGCCACTGAAGCTTTCTTT.

The V call is TRBV19, the J call TRBJ1-3; 7 bases line up with TRBD1. Germline V gives CDR1 LNHDA, CDR2 SQIVND (reference sequence). The length of the CDR3 is 15 residues. V shed 7 bases and J 0 bases; nucleotides not matched to a gene: 6. The CDR3 reads CASTPGDSSGNTIYF. CDR3 in DNA: TGTGCCAGTACCCCCGGGGACAGCTCTGGAAACACCATATATTTT.

The chain uses TRBV9 and TRBJ2-1; the match to TRBD2 covers 10 bases. Per germline, CDR1 SGDLS and CDR2 YYNGEE. Trimming removed 4 bases from V and 6 bases from J; junction bases left unmatched: 7. This CDR3 is built from 15 residues. CDR3 protein: CASSPGLADPNEQFF. The DNA of the CDR3 is TGTGCCAGCAGCCCAGGACTAGCGGACCCCAATGAGCAGTTCTTC. The complete variable domain, with remaining parts taken from reference TRBV9 and TRBJ2-1, reads DSGVTQTPKHLITATGQRVTLRCSPRSGDLSVYWYQQSLDQGLQFLIQYYNGEERAKGNILERFSAQQFPDLHSELNLSSLELGDSALYFCASSPGLADPNEQFFGPGTRLTVL.

V gene TRBV5-1 combines with J gene TRBJ1-2; D unresolved. Per germline, CDR1 SGHRS and CDR2 YFSETQ. The V end was cut by 0 bases, the J end by 0 bases, with 9 bases between. The CDR3 spans 15 residues. CDR3 sequence: CASSLAPGSNYGYTF. The CDR3 DNA follows: TGCGCCAGCAGCTTGGCACCCGGGTCTAACTATGGCTACACCTTC.

This clone was counted once. The CDR3, as DNA: TGTGCCAGCAGCTTGGCGGGGGGAGCGTCGGGAAACACCATATATTTT. This translates into CASSLAGGASGNTIYF. The chain carries TRBV5-5 and TRBJ1-3; D may be TRBD1 (5 bases). This CDR3 has 16 amino acids. Germline values: CDR1 SGHKS, CDR2 YYEKEE (reference sequence). V lost 0 bases, J lost 4 bases, and 14 bases lay in between.

This chain uses TRBV2 with TRBJ1-5, with D possibly TRBD1 on 5 matching bases. V was clipped by 4 bases and J by 5 bases, with 12 bases between them. This CDR3 is 14 amino acids long. Germline V gene lookup returns CDR1 SNHLY and CDR2 FYNNEI. CDR3 coding DNA: TGTGCCAGCAGTGGGCAGGGAATGTATCAGCCCCAGCATTTT. Translation gives CASSGQGMYQPQHF.

The V gene is TRBV24-1, the J gene TRBJ2-2; the D is unclear. This CDR3 has 11 amino acids. The ends were cut back, 11 bases at V and 5 bases at J, with 8 bases in the middle. CDR1 is KGHDR, CDR2 SFDVKD, per germline. CDR3 bases: TGTGCCAATCACTCGACCGGGGAGCTGTTTTTT. As protein: CANHSTGELFF.